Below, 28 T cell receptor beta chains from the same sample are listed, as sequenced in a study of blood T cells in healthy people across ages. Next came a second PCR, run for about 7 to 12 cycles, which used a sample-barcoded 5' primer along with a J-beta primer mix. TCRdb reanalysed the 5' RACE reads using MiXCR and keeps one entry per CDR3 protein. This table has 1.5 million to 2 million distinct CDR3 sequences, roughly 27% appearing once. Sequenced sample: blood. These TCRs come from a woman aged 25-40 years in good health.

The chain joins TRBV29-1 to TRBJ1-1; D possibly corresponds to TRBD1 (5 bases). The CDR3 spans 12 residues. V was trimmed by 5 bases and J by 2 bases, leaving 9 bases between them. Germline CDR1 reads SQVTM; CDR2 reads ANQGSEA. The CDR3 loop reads CSVRGANTEAFF. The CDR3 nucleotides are TGCAGCGTTAGAGGGGCTAACACTGAAGCTTTCTTT.

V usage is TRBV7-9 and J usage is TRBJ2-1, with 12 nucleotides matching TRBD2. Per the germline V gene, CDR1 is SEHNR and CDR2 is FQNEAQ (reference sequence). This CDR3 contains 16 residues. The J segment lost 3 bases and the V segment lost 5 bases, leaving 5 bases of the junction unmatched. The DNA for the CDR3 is TGTGCCAGCAGCCCGAGACTAGCGGGAGACTACAATGAGCAGTTCTTC. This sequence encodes CASSPRLAGDYNEQFF.

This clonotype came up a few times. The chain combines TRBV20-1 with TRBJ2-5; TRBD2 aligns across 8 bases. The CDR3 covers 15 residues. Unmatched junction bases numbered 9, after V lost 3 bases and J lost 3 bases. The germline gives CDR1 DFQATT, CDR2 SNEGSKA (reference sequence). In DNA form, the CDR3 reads TGCAGTGCTAGTAATCCGGGGGGGGGCAAAGAGACCCAGTACTTC. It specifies CSASNPGGGKETQYF.

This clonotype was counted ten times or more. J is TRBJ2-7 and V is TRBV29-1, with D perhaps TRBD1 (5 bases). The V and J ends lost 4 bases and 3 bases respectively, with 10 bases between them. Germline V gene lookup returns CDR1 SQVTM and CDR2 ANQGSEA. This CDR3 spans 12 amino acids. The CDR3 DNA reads TGCAGCGTTGGTGACAGTTTCTACGAGCAGTACTTC. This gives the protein CSVGDSFYEQYF.

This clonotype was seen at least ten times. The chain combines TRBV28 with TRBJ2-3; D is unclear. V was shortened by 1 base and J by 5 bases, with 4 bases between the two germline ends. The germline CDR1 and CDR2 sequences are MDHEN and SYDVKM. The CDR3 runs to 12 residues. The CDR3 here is CASSLFKDTQYF. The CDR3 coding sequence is TGTGCCAGCAGTTTATTCAAAGATACGCAGTATTTT.

The CDR3 nucleotides read TGTGCCAGCAGTCCACAGGGTACCGAGCAGTACTTC. Encoded protein: CASSPQGTEQYF. The chain employs TRBV27 and TRBJ2-5; weak D call: TRBD1 (6 bases). The better agreement between TRBJ2-7 and the DNA end casts doubt on the J call. This CDR3 spans 12 amino acids. Germline lookup yields CDR1 MNHEY and CDR2 SMNVEV (reference sequence).

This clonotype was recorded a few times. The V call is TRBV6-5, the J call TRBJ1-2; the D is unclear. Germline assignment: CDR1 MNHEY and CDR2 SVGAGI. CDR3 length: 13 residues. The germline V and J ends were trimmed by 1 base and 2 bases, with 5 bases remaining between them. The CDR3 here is CASSYFANYGYTF. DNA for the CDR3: TGTGCCAGCAGTTACTTTGCAAACTATGGCTACACCTTC.

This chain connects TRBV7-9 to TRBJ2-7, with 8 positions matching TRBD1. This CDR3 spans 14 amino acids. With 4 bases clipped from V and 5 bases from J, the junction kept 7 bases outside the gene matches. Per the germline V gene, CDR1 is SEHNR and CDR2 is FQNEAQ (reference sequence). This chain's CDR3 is CASSSRDRSDEQYF. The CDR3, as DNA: TGTGCCAGCAGCTCGCGGGACAGGTCCGACGAGCAGTACTTC.

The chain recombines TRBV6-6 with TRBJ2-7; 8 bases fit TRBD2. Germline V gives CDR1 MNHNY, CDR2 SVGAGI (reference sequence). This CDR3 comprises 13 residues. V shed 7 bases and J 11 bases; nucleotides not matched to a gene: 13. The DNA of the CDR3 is TGTGCCAGCACCCAAGGCGGGAGGAATGATGAGTACTTC. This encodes CASTQGGRNDEYF.

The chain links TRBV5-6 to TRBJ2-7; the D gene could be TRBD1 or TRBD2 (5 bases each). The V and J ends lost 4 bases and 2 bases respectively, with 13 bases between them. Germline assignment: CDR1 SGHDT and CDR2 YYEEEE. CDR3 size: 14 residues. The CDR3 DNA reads TGTGCCAGCAGCCTATGGGACGGCACCTACGAGCAGTACTTC. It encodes CASSLWDGTYEQYF. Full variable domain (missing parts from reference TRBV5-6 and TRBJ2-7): DAGVTQSPTHLIKTRGQQVTLRCSPKSGHDTVSWYQQALGQGPQFIFQYYEEEERQRGNFPDRFSGHQFPNYSSELNVNALLLGDSALYLCASSLWDGTYEQYFGPGTRLTVT.

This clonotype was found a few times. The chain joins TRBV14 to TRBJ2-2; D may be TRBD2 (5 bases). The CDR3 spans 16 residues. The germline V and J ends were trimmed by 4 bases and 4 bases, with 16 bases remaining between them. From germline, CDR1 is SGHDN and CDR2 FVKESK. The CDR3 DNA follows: TGTGCCAGCAGCCTACCGGGAACGCAACGCACCGGGGAGCTGTTTTTT. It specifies CASSLPGTQRTGELFF.

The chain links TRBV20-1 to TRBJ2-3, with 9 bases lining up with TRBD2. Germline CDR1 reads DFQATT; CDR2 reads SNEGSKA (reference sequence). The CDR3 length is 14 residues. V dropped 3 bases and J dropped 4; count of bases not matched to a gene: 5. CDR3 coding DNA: TGCAGTGCTAGGGGCGGGGGGGAGGCAGATACGCAGTATTTT. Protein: CSARGGGEADTQYF.

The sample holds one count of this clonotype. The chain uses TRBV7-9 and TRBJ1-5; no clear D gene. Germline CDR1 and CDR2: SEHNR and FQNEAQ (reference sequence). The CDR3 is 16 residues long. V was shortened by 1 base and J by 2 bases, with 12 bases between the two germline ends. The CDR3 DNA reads TGTGCCAGCAGCTTAGGGGCCAGAAATCGCAATCAGCCCCAGCATTTT. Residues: CASSLGARNRNQPQHF.

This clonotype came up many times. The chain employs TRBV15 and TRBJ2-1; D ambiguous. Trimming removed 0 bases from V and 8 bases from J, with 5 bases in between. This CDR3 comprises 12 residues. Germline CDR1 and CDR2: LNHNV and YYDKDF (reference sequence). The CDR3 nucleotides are TGTGCCACCAGCAGAGAGGGCGATGAGCAGTTCTTC. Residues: CATSREGDEQFF.

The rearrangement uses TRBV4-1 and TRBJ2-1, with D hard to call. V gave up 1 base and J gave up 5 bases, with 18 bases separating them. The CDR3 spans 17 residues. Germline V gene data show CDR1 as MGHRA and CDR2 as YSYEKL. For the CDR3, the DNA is TGCGCCAGCAGCCAAGGAGTGGCACGACGCCGGGACAATGAGCAGTTCTTC. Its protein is CASSQGVARRRDNEQFF.

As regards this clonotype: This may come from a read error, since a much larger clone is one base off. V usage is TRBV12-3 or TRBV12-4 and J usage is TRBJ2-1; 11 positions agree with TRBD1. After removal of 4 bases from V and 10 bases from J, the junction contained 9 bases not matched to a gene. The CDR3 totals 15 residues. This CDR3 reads CASSSGQGGTYEQFF. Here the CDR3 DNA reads TGTGCCAGCAGTTCGGGACAGGGGGGTACCTACGAGCAGTTCTTC.

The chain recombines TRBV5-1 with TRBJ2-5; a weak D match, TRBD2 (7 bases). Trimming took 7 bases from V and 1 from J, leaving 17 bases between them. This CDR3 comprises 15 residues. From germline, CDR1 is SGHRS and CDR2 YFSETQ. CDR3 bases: TGCGCCAGCTATGGGGGGCTAGCGGTCCAAGAGACCCAGTACTTC. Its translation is CASYGGLAVQETQYF.

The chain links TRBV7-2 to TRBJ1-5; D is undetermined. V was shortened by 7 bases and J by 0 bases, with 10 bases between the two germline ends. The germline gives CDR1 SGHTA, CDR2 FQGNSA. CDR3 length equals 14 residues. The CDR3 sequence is CASKAEYSNQPQHF. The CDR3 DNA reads TGTGCCAGCAAGGCAGAATATAGCAATCAGCCCCAGCATTTT. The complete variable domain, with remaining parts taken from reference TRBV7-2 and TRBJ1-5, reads GAGVSQSPSNKVTEKGKDVELRCDPISGHTALYWYRQSLGQGLEFLIYFQGNSAPDKSGLPSDRFSAERTGGSVSTLTIQRTQQEDSAVYLCASKAEYSNQPQHFGDGTRLSIL.

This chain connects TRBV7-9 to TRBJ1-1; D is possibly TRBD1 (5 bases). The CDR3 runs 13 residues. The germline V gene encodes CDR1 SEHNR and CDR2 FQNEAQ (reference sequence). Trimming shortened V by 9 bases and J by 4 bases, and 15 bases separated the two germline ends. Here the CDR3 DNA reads TGTGCCAGTGGGAGGGGATACCTCACTGAAGCTTTCTTT. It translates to CASGRGYLTEAFF.

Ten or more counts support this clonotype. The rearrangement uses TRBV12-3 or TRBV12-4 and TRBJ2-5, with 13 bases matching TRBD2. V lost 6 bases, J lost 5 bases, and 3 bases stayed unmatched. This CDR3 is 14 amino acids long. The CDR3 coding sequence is TGTGCCAGCAGACTAGCGGGAGGGGGGGAGACCCAGTACTTC. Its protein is CASRLAGGGETQYF.

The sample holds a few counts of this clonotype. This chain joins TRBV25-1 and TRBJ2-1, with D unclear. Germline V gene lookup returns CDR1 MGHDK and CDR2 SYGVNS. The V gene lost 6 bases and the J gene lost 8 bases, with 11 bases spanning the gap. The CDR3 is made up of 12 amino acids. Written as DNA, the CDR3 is TGTGCCAGCAGCGGCGCCTGGTATGAGCAGTTCTTC. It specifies CASSGAWYEQFF.

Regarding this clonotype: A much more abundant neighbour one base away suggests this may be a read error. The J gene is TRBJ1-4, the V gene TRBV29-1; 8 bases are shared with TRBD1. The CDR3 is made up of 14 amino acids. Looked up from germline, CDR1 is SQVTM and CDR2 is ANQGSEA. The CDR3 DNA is TGCAGCGTTGAAGATGACAGGGGAGGTGAAAAACGGTTTTTT. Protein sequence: CSVEDDRGGEKRFF.

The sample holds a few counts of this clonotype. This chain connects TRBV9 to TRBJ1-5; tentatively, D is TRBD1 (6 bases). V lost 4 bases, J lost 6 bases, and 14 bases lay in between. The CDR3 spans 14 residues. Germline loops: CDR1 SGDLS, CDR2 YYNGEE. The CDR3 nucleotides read TGTGCCAGCAGCCGGCAGGGGTTGAGTCAGCCCCAGCATTTT. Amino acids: CASSRQGLSQPQHF.

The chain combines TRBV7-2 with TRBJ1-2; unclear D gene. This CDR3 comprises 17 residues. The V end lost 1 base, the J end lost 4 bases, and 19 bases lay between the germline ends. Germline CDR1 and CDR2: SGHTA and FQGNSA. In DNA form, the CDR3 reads TGTGCCAGCAGCTTAGACCTCAGTGGAGGGTTGAGCTATGGCTACACCTTC. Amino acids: CASSLDLSGGLSYGYTF.

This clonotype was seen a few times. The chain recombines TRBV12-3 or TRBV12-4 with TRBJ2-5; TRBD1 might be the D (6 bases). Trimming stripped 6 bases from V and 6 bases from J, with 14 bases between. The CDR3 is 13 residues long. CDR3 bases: TGTGCCAGCAGGTTAACAGGGACCCAGACCCAGTACTTC. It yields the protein CASRLTGTQTQYF.

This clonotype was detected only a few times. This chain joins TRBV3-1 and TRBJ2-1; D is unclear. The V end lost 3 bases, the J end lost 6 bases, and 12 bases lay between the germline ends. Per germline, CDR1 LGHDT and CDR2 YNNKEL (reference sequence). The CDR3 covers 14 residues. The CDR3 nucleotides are TGTGCCAGCAGCCATGCGTCTGGACCCAATGAGCAGTTCTTC. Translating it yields CASSHASGPNEQFF.

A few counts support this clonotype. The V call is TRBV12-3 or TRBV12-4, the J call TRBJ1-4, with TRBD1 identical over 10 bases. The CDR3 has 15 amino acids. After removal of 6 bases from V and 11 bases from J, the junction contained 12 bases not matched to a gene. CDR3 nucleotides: TGTGCCAGCAGCCCCGGGACAGGGGTGGTGGAGAAACTGTTTTTT. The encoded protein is CASSPGTGVVEKLFF.

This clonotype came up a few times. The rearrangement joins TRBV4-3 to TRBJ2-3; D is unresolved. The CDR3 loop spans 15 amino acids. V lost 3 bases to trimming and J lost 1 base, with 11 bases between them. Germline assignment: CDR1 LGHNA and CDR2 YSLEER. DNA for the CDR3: TGCGCCAGCAGCCAGAGTAGCCAACGCACAGATACGCAGTATTTT. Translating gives CASSQSSQRTDTQYF.